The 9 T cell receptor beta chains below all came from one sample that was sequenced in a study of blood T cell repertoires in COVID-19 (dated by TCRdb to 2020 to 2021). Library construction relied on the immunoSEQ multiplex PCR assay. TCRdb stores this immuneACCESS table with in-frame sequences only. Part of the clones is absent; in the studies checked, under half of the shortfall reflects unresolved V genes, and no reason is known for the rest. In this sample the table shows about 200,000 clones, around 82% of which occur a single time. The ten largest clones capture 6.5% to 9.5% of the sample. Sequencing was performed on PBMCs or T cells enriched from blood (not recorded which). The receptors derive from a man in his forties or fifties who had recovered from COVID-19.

The CDR3 loop is CASSRAFLSGNTIYF. Here the CDR3 DNA reads TGCGCCAGCAGCCGCGCTTTCCTCTCTGGAAACACCATATATTTT. The chain carries TRBV4-1 and TRBJ1-3; D is undetermined. This CDR3 is 15 amino acids long. V lost 4 bases and J lost 0, with 10 bases in between. CDR1 and CDR2 from the germline V gene are MGHRA and YSYEKL.

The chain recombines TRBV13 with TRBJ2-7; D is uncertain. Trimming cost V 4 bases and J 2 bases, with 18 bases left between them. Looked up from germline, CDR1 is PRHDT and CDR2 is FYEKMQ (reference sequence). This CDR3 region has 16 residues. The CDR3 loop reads CASSSLVAVPAYEQYF. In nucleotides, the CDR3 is TGTGCCAGCAGCTCCTTGGTCGCGGTTCCAGCCTACGAGCAGTACTTC.

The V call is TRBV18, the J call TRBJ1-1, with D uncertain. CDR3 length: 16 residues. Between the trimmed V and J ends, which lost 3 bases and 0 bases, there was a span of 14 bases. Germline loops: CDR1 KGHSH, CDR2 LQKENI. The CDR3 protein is CASSPIRERVNTEAFF. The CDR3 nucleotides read TGTGCCAGCTCACCTATCCGTGAGCGGGTGAACACTGAAGCTTTCTTT.

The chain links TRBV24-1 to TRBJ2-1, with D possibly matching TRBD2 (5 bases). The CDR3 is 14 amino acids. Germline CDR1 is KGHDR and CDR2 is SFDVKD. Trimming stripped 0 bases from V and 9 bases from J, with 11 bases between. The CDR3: CATSDLRTEGEQFF. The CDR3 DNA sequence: TGTGCCACCAGTGATTTGAGGACCGAGGGTGAGCAGTTCTTC.

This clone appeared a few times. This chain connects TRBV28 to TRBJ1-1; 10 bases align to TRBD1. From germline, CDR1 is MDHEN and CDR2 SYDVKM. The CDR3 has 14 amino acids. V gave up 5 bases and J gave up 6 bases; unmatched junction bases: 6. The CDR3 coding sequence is TGTGCCAGCAGTGTGGGACAGGGGTTCGCTGAAGCTTTCTTT. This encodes CASSVGQGFAEAFF.

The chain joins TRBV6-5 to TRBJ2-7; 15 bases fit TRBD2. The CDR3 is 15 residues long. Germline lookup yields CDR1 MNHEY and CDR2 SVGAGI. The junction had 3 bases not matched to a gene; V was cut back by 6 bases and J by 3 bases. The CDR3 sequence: CASSGTSGGHYEQYF. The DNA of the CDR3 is TGTGCCAGCAGCGGGACTAGCGGGGGGCACTACGAGCAGTACTTC.

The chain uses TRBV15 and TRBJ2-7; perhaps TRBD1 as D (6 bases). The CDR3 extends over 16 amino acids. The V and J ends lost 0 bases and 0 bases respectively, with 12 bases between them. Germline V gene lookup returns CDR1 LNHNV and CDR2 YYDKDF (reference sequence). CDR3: CATSREVGQSSYEQYF. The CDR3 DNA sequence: TGTGCCACCAGCAGAGAAGTCGGACAGAGCTCCTACGAGCAGTACTTC.

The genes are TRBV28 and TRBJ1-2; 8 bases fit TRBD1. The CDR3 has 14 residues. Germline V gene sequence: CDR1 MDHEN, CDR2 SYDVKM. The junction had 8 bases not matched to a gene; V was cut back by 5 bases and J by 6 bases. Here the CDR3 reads CASSRTGYLDGYTF. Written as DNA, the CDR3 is TGTGCCAGCAGTCGGACAGGGTATTTAGATGGCTACACCTTC.

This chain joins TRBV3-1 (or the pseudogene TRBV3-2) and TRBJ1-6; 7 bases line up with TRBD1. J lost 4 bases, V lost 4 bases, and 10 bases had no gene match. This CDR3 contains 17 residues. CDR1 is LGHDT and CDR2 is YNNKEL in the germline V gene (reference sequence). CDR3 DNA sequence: TGTGCCAGCAGCCCTGGTGCGGGGACAGATTATAATTCACCCCTCCACTTT. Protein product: CASSPGAGTDYNSPLHF.